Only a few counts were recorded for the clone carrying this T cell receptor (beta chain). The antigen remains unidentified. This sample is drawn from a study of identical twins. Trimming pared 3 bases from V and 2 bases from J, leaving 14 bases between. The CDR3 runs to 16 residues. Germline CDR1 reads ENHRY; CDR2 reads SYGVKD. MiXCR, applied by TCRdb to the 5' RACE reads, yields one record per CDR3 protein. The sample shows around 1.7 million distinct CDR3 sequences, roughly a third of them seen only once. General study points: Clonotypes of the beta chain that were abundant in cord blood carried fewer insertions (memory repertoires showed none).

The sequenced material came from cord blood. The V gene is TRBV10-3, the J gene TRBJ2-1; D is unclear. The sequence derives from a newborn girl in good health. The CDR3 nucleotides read TGTGCCATCAGTGACCCCTCAGATATAACCTACAATGAGCAGTTCTTC. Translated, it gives CAISDPSDITYNEQFF.